A selection of T cell receptor beta chains follows, all from one sample in a study of stem cell transplantation in POMP-related autoinflammatory disease. TCRdb keeps only in-frame clones here, not all; method: immunoSEQ multiplex PCR. The sample yields over 2,000 clones, roughly 91% seen once. Material: Tregs from PBMCs, obtained after stem cell transplantation. Receptor source: a human patient with POMP-related autoinflammation and immune dysregulation (PRAID). The graft donor may have given rise to some T cells. Each CDR3 is given with its conserved first and last residue. Each record gives: J gene, V gene, CDR3 length, D gene, clone size, CDR3 protein, CDR3 DNA. A D gene is named only where the DNA matches it firmly. The listing skips clone size in some rows; elsewhere it reads once, few, many or a size class.

TRBJ2-7	TRBV12-2	14	NA	NA	CASRLLAVPYEQYF	TGTGCAAGTCGCTTACTAGCGGTACCCTACGAGCAGTACTTC
TRBJ2-2	TRBV6-6	13	NA	NA	CASRLGQSGELFF	TGTGCCAGCAGACTCGGACAGTCCGGGGAGCTGTTTTTT
TRBJ1-3	TRBV5-6	16	TRBD1	NA	CASSLYGQGTGNTIYF	TGTGCCAGCAGCTTATATGGACAGGGGACTGGAAACACCATATATTTT
TRBJ1-1	TRBV4-1	16	NA	NA	CASSQGGGHRWTEAFF	TGCGCCAGCAGCCAAGGGGGGGGACACAGGTGGACTGAAGCTTTCTTT
TRBJ2-2	TRBV28	13	NA	NA	CASIRVDTGELFF	TGTGCCAGCATAAGAGTAGACACCGGGGAGCTGTTTTTT
TRBJ2-5	TRBV5-4	14	TRBD2	NA	CASSRGGQRETQYF	TGTGCCAGCAGCCGGGGGGGGCAGAGGGAGACCCAGTACTTC
TRBJ2-7	TRBV27	15	TRBD2	NA	CASSLYAGDSYEQYF	TGTGCCAGCAGTTTGTACGCGGGGGACTCCTACGAGCAGTACTTC
TRBJ2-2	TRBV3-1/TRBV3-2	16	NA	NA	CASSPERGRGTGELFF	TGTGCCAGCAGCCCCGAGAGAGGCAGGGGCACCGGGGAGCTGTTTTTT
TRBJ1-1	TRBV29-1	14	TRBD1	NA	CSVARTGWNTEAFF	TGCAGCGTTGCACGGACAGGGTGGAACACTGAAGCTTTCTTT
TRBJ1-4	TRBV18	13	NA	NA	CASSPGGSEKLFF	TGTGCCAGCTCACCAGGGGGCAGTGAAAAACTGTTTTTT
TRBJ2-3	TRBV9	16	TRBD2	NA	CASSPRTSGVTDTQYF	TGTGCCAGCAGCCCCCGGACTAGCGGGGTGACAGATACGCAGTATTTT
TRBJ1-5	TRBV5-6	16	TRBD1	NA	CASSVRTGLGDQPQHF	TGTGCCAGCAGCGTAAGGACAGGGTTGGGCGATCAGCCCCAGCATTTT
TRBJ2-1	TRBV5-6	13	NA	NA	CASTVTVYNEQFF	TGTGCCAGCACTGTGACGGTATACAATGAGCAGTTCTTC
TRBJ1-1	TRBV29-1	12	NA	few	CSVEDPTAEAFF	TGCAGCGTTGAAGATCCTACCGCTGAAGCTTTCTTT
TRBJ1-6	TRBV6-5	14	TRBD1	NA	CASMADSQGVALHF	TGTGCCAGCATGGCGGACAGTCAGGGGGTAGCCCTCCACTTT
TRBJ1-1	TRBV7-9	14	TRBD1	NA	CASTLAGTGESAFF	TGTGCCAGCACCCTCGCCGGGACAGGGGAGTCAGCTTTCTTT
TRBJ2-7	TRBV28	14	TRBD1	NA	CASSRWDRGREQYF	TGTGCCAGCAGTCGATGGGACAGGGGGCGCGAGCAGTACTTC
TRBJ2-2	TRBV2	14	NA	NA	CASIEGRGSGELFF	TGTGCCAGCATCGAGGGGAGAGGGTCCGGGGAGCTGTTTTTT
TRBJ2-1	TRBV6-5	15	TRBD2	NA	CASSRSGSSYNEQFF	TGTGCCAGCAGTCGAAGCGGGAGCTCCTACAATGAGCAGTTCTTC
TRBJ2-7	TRBV5-1	15	NA	NA	CASSLGGTETYEQYF	TGCGCCAGCAGCTTGGGCGGGACAGAGACCTACGAGCAGTACTTC
TRBJ2-5	TRBV29-1	10	TRBD1	few	CSGTGSTQYF	TGCAGCGGGACAGGGTCAACCCAGTACTTC
TRBJ2-1	TRBV4-1	14	NA	NA	CASSQEPFYNEQFF	TGCGCCAGCAGCCAAGAGCCCTTCTACAATGAGCAGTTCTTC
TRBJ2-5	TRBV6-6	15	NA	NA	CASSYSPRGQETQYF	TGTGCCAGCAGTTACTCCCCAAGGGGCCAAGAGACCCAGTACTTC
TRBJ2-2	TRBV11-3	15	NA	NA	CASSLSSGVTGELFF	TGTGCCAGCAGCTTAAGCTCAGGAGTTACCGGGGAGCTGTTTTTT
TRBJ2-1	TRBV27	16	NA	NA	CASSLRATFSYNEQFF	TGTGCCAGCAGTTTAAGGGCCACATTCTCCTACAATGAGCAGTTCTTC
TRBJ1-1	TRBV7-3	14	NA	NA	CASSQGGAGTEAFF	TGTGCCAGCAGCCAAGGGGGGGCTGGGACTGAAGCTTTCTTT
TRBJ1-2	TRBV7-9	15	TRBD1	NA	CASSLSNRGYYGYTF	TGTGCCAGCAGCTTATCTAACAGGGGATACTATGGCTACACCTTC
TRBJ1-1	TRBV28	14	TRBD1	NA	CASSSGGMNTEAFF	TGTGCCAGCAGTTCAGGGGGGATGAACACTGAAGCTTTCTTT
TRBJ1-2	TRBV19	13	NA	NA	CASREGPNYGYTF	TGTGCCAGTAGGGAGGGCCCCAACTATGGCTACACCTTC
TRBJ2-7	TRBV2	12	NA	NA	CASSDASYEQYF	TGTGCCAGCAGTGACGCCTCCTACGAGCAGTACTTC
TRBJ1-1	TRBV15	16	TRBD1	once	CATSGGQGNGNTEAFF	TGTGCCACCAGCGGGGGACAGGGGAATGGGAACACTGAAGCTTTCTTT
TRBJ1-6	TRBV3-1/TRBV3-2	14	NA	NA	CASSPQGRNSPLHF	TGTGCCAGCAGCCCCCAGGGTAGGAATTCACCCCTCCACTTT
TRBJ1-5	TRBV20-1	11	NA	NA	CSVPSTDSEHF	TGCAGTGTCCCTTCGACCGATTCGGAACATTTT
TRBJ2-5	TRBV6-6	14	NA	NA	CASSWSGLGETQYF	TGTGCCAGCAGTTGGTCGGGTTTGGGTGAGACCCAGTACTTC
TRBJ2-7	TRBV5-5	14	NA	NA	CASSLGIGAYEQYF	TGTGCCAGCAGCTTGGGGATAGGAGCCTACGAGCAGTACTTC
TRBJ2-6	TRBV6-6	11	NA	NA	CASSFGNVLTF	TGTGCCAGCAGTTTTGGCAACGTCCTGACTTTC
TRBJ2-5	TRBV5-1	13	TRBD1	NA	CASRGQGGETQYF	TGCGCCAGCAGAGGACAGGGGGGAGAGACCCAGTACTTC
TRBJ1-2	TRBV5-6	13	NA	NA	CASSRTGLPSYTF	TGTGCCAGCAGCCGAACCGGGCTACCCTCCTACACCTTC
TRBJ2-1	TRBV6-5	12	NA	NA	CASSLPGNEQFF	TGTGCCAGTAGCCTCCCAGGGAATGAGCAGTTCTTC
TRBJ2-1	TRBV6-5	15	TRBD2	NA	CASSRLAGGGVEQFF	TGTGCCAGCAGCCGACTAGCGGGAGGGGGGGTTGAGCAGTTCTTC
TRBJ2-7	TRBV4-1	16	TRBD2	NA	CASSQDEREFLYEQYF	TGCGCCAGCAGCCAAGACGAGCGGGAGTTTCTCTACGAGCAGTACTTC
TRBJ2-7	TRBV6-5	14	TRBD2	NA	CASTPASGLYEQYF	TGTGCCAGCACCCCGGCTAGCGGGCTCTACGAGCAGTACTTC
TRBJ1-4	TRBV15	13	NA	NA	CATSRDSPEKLFF	TGTGCCACCAGCAGAGACAGCCCAGAAAAACTGTTTTTT
TRBJ1-5	TRBV28	17	NA	NA	CASSSLMRGWSNQPQHF	TGTGCCAGCAGTTCACTTATGCGAGGGTGGTCTAATCAGCCCCAGCATTTT
TRBJ2-2	TRBV7-9	12	NA	NA	CATPKNTGELFF	TGTGCCACACCTAAGAACACCGGGGAGCTGTTTTTT
TRBJ2-2	TRBV3-1/TRBV3-2	14	NA	NA	CASSQVTNTGELFF	TGTGCCAGCAGCCAAGTGACAAACACCGGGGAGCTGTTTTTT
TRBJ2-7	TRBV4-1	14	TRBD1	NA	CASSQAAGGHEQYF	TGCGCCAGCAGCCAAGCGGCAGGGGGCCACGAGCAGTACTTC
TRBJ2-1	TRBV5-1	17	NA	NA	CASSSRLGSMEDNEQFF	TGCGCCAGCAGCTCACGCCTTGGGTCAATGGAGGACAATGAGCAGTTCTTC
TRBJ1-2	TRBV12-5	15	NA	NA	CASGLKGDELGGYTF	TGTGCTAGTGGTTTGAAAGGGGATGAGCTGGGAGGCTACACCTTC
TRBJ2-5	TRBV5-1	16	TRBD2	NA	CASSLAGDYIWETQYF	TGCGCCAGCAGCTTGGCCGGGGACTATATTTGGGAGACCCAGTACTTC
TRBJ2-2	TRBV28	12	NA	NA	CASSLSTGELFF	TGTGCCAGCAGTTTATCTACCGGGGAGCTGTTTTTT
TRBJ2-5	TRBV29-1	13	TRBD2	NA	CSVERTSFETQYF	TGCAGCGTTGAAAGGACTAGTTTTGAGACCCAGTACTTC
TRBJ1-5	TRBV19	14	TRBD1	NA	CASRGQGNSQPQHF	TGTGCCAGTAGGGGACAGGGTAATAGTCAGCCCCAGCATTTT
TRBJ2-5	TRBV15	14	TRBD1	NA	CATSRTGGGETQYF	TGTGCCACCAGCAGAACAGGGGGCGGGGAGACCCAGTACTTC
TRBJ1-5	TRBV19	16	NA	NA	CASSSSGGLSNQPQHF	TGTGCCAGTAGTTCGTCCGGCGGGCTTAGCAATCAGCCCCAGCATTTT
TRBJ2-1	TRBV9	16	TRBD2	NA	CASSVEPLAVYNEQFF	TGTGCCAGCAGCGTAGAGCCACTAGCGGTCTACAATGAGCAGTTCTTC
TRBJ2-2	TRBV24-1	16	TRBD1	NA	CATSDDGQANTGELFF	TGTGCCACCAGTGACGACGGACAGGCGAACACCGGGGAGCTGTTTTTT
TRBJ1-5	TRBV28	15	NA	once	CASSFGIPINQPQHF	TGTGCCAGCAGTTTCGGGATCCCCATAAATCAGCCCCAGCATTTT
TRBJ2-1	TRBV6-5	14	NA	NA	CASRLTTAIDEQFF	TGTGCCAGCAGATTAACGACGGCAATCGATGAGCAGTTCTTC